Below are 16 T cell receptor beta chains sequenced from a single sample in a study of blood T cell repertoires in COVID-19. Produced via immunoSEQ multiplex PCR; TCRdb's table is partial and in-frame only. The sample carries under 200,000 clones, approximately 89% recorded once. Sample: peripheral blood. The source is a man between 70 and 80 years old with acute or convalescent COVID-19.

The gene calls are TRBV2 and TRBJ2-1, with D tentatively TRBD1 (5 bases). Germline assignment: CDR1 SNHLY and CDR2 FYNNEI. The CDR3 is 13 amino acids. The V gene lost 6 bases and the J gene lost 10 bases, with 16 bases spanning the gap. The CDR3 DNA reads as TGTGCCAGCAGGAAACAAGGGGTAGGGGAGCAGTTCTTC. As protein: CASRKQGVGEQFF.

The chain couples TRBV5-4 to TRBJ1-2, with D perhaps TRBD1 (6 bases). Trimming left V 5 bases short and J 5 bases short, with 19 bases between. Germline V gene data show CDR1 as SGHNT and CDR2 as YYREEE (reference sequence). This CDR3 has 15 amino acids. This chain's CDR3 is CASSPAGDKRYGYTF. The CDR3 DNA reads TGTGCCAGCAGTCCGGCCGGGGACAAAAGATATGGCTACACCTTC. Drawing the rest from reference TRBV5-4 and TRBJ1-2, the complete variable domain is ETGVTQSPTHLIKTRGQQVTLRCSSQSGHNTVSWYQQALGQGPQFIFQYYREEENGRGNFPPRFSGLQFPNYSSELNVNALELDDSALYLCASSPAGDKRYGYTFGSGTRLTVV.

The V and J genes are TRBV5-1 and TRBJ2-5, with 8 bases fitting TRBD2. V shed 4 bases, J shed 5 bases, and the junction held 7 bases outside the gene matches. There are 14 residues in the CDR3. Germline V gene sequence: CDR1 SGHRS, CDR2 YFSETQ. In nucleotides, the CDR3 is TGCGCCAGCAGCCTCGGGGGGGGCTGGGAGACCCAGTACTTC. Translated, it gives CASSLGGGWETQYF.

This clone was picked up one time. The CDR3, as DNA: TGCGCCAGCAGCCTGTTAGACACCCCACCCCTCCACTTT. The encoded protein is CASSLLDTPPLHF. This chain uses TRBV5-1 with TRBJ1-6; D is undetermined. There are 13 residues in the CDR3. The germline gives CDR1 SGHRS, CDR2 YFSETQ. The V and J ends lost 4 bases and 11 bases respectively, with 13 bases between them.

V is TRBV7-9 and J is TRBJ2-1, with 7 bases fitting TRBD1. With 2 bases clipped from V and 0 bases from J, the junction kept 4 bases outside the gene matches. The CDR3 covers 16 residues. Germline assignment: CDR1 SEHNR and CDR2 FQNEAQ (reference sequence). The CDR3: CASSLLAGGSYNEQFF. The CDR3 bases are TGTGCCAGCAGCTTATTGGCAGGGGGCTCCTACAATGAGCAGTTCTTC.

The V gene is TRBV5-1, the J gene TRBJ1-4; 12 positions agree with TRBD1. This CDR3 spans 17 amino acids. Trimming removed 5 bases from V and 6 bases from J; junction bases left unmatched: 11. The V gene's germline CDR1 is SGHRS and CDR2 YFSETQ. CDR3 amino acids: CASRTGTGGAGDEKLFF. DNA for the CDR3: TGCGCCAGCAGGACCGGGACAGGGGGCGCTGGGGATGAAAAACTGTTTTTT.

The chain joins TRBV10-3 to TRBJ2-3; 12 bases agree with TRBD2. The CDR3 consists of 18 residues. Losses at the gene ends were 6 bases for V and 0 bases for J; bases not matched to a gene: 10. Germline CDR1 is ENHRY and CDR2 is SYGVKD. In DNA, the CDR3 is TGTGCCATCAGCCGGGGACCGGGACTAGCGGGTAGCACAGATACGCAGTATTTT. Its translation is CAISRGPGLAGSTDTQYF.

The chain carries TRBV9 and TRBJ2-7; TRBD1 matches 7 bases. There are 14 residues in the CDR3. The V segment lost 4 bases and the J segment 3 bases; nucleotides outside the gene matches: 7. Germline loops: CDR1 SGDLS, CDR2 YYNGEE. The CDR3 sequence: CASSPSGQSYEQYF. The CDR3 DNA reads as TGTGCCAGCAGCCCATCGGGACAGAGCTACGAGCAGTACTTC.

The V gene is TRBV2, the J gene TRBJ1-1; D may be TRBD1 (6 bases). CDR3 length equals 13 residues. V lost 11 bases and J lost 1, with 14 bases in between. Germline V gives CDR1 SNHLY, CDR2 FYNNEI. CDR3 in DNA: TGTGCCCCTAGAAGGGGGTGGAACACTGAAGCTTTCTTT. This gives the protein CAPRRGWNTEAFF.

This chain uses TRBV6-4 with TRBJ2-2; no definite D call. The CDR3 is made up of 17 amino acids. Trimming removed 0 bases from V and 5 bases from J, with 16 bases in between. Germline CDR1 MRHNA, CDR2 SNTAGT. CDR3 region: CASSDSISVMKTGELFF. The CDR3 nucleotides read TGTGCCAGCAGTGACTCGATCTCGGTGATGAAAACCGGGGAGCTGTTTTTT.

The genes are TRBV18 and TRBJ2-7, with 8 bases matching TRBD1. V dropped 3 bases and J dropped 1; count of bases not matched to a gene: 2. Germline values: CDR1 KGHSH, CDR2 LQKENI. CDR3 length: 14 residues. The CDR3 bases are TGTGCCAGCTCACCGCAGGGGGCGTCCTACGAGCAGTACTTC. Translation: CASSPQGASYEQYF. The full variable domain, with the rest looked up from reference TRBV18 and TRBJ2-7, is NAGVMQNPRHLVRRRGQEARLRCSPMKGHSHVYWYRQLPEEGLKFMVYLQKENIIDESGMPKERFSAEFPKEGPSILRIQQVVRGDSAAYFCASSPQGASYEQYFGPGTRLTVT.

This chain's CDR3 is CASSQAGQGARNTIYF. The CDR3 DNA follows: TGCGCCAGCAGCCAAGCCGGACAGGGGGCGCGGAACACCATATATTTT. This sequence joins TRBV4-3 and TRBJ1-3, with 11 bases that match TRBD1. Unmatched junction bases numbered 6, after V lost 1 base and J lost 7 bases. Looked up from germline, CDR1 is LGHNA and CDR2 is YSLEER. This CDR3 has 16 amino acids.

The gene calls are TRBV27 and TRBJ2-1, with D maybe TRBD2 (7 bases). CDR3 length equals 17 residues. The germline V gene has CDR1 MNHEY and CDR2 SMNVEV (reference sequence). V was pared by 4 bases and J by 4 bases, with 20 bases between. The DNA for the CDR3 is TGTGCCAGCAGTTCTACTTTCTTACGGGGGGCTTACAATGAGCAGTTCTTC. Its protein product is CASSSTFLRGAYNEQFF.

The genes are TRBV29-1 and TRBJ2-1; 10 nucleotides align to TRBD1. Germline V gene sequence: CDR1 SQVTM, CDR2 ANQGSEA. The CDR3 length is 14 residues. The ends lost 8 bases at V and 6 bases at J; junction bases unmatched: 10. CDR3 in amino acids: CSTSGQGKSNEQFF. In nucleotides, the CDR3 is TGCAGCACGTCGGGACAGGGGAAATCCAATGAGCAGTTCTTC.

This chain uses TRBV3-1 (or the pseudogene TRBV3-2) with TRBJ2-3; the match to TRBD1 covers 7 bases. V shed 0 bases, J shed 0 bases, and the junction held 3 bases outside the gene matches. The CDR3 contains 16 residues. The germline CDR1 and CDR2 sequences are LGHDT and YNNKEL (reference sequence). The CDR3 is CASSQDRGFSTDTQYF. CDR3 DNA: TGTGCCAGCAGCCAAGACAGGGGGTTTAGCACAGATACGCAGTATTTT.

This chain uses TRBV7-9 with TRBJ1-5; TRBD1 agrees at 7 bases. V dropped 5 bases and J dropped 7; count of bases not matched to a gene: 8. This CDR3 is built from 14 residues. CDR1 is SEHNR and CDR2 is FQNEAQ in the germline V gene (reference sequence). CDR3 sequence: CASSPTGTKQPQHF. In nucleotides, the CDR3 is TGTGCCAGCAGCCCGACAGGGACGAAGCAGCCCCAGCATTTT.